This T cell receptor beta chain was retrieved from a study of blood T cell repertoires in COVID-19. Background on the study: Sites across the United States, Italy and Spain contributed samples from acute and convalescent COVID-19.

CDR1 is LNHDA, CDR2 SQIVND, per germline (reference sequence). Unmatched junction bases numbered 15, after V lost 3 bases and J lost 5 bases. The CDR3 covers 18 residues. Source study methods: Reference gene primers were amplified, and this amplification served to estimate nucleated cell counts. Assay used: immunoSEQ multiplex PCR; TCRdb lists only in-frame clones, some missing. For V, J and clone size, that table is used; D and trimming come from the DNA. Of roughly 300,000 clones listed, around 87% were seen once; the top ten hold 7.8%. The specimen was peripheral blood. The V and J genes are TRBV19 and TRBJ1-5, with 8 nucleotides matching TRBD1. The TCR comes from a woman between 45 and 65 years old who had recovered from COVID-19. The CDR3: CASSITSQAGGGDQPQHF. The CDR3 coding sequence is TGTGCCAGTAGTATCACCTCTCAGGCAGGGGGCGGAGATCAGCCCCAGCATTTT. Filled out from reference TRBV19 and TRBJ1-5, the complete variable domain reads DGGITQSPKYLFRKEGQNVTLSCEQNLNHDAMYWYRQDPGQGLRLIYYSQIVNDFQKGDIAEGYSVSREKKESFPLTVTSAQKNPTAFYLCASSITSQAGGGDQPQHFGDGTRLSIL.